This TCR beta chain was obtained from a study of blood T cell repertoires in COVID-19. Study as a whole: Spain, Italy and the United States supplied samples that represented acute and convalescent COVID-19. Nucleic acid was either cDNA or gDNA, and it came from T cells, B-cell-depleted T cells, or PBMCs.

Per the original data handling: Reference gene primer amplification in the assay estimated nucleated cell counts. Repertoires were generated with immunoSEQ multiplex PCR, while TCRdb's copy carries only in-frame clones and drops some. D and trimming come from the DNA, and the V and J calls and clone size come from that table. The sample carries some 96,000 clones, around 88% recorded once. This clone was observed a handful of times. The CDR3 runs to 14 residues. Germline V gene lookup returns CDR1 SQVTM and CDR2 ANQGSEA. V lost 7 bases and J lost 6; bases outside the gene matches: 9. The TCR comes from a man older than 75 with acute or convalescent COVID-19. The chain uses TRBV29-1 and TRBJ2-2; TRBD2 matches 9 bases. The sequenced sample consisted of peripheral blood. CDR3 region: CSGLAEAEPGELFF. Written as DNA, the CDR3 is TGCAGCGGACTAGCGGAGGCGGAACCCGGGGAGCTGTTTTTT.